This TCR beta chain was identified in a study of blood T cells in healthy people across ages. V lost 3 bases to trimming and J lost 4 bases, with 9 bases between them. Germline values: CDR1 MDHEN, CDR2 SYDVKM. The CDR3 extends over 13 amino acids. Peripheral blood samples of approximately 10 milliliters were drawn from each donor. A second PCR of 7 to 11 cycles used a sample-barcoded 5' primer and a J-beta primer mix. TCRdb reprocessed the 5' RACE reads via MiXCR and lists one record per CDR3 protein. The table includes over a million distinct CDR3 sequences, 42% detected once. Study-wide results and caveats: Measured against age, TCR beta diversity per million T cells decreased in a roughly linear manner. Diversity figures based on one million T cells were deemed too low. TCR beta diversity tracked closely with naive T cell percentage.

Comments on this clonotype: The antigen is unknown.

This sequence joins TRBV28 and TRBJ2-5; D unresolved. The receptor's source is a woman younger than 30 in good health. Sequencing was carried out using blood. The CDR3 sequence: CASSFTDVETQYF. CDR3 DNA: TGTGCCAGCAGTTTCACAGACGTAGAGACCCAGTACTTC.